The clone carrying this TCR beta chain was seen more than once but under ten times. Since a much larger clone is just one base distant, this may be a read error. The data were taken from a study of blood T cells in healthy people across ages. PCR was performed a second time for roughly 7 to 12 cycles using a sample-barcoded 5' primer and a J-beta primer mix. In TCRdb, the 5' RACE reads were re-called with MiXCR into one record per CDR3 protein. This sample yields about 540,000 distinct CDR3 sequences, of which around 24% are seen a single time; around 10% belongs to the top ten. These sequences were also reported in another study, on T cells of mothers and their children. That report adds: All extracted RNA went into cDNA synthesis, about 1.6 ug per 15 ul.

Source material: blood. The receptor was derived from a boy between 10 and 17 years old in good health.

Here the CDR3 reads CARSGEESDTQYF. Here the CDR3 DNA reads TGTGCCCGCTCGGGGGAAGAGTCAGATACGCAGTATTTT. The chain carries TRBV28 and TRBJ2-3, with a possible D match to TRBD2 (6 bases). V lost 11 bases, J lost 4 bases, and 16 bases lay in between. The length of the CDR3 is 13 residues. Germline V gives CDR1 MDHEN, CDR2 SYDVKM.